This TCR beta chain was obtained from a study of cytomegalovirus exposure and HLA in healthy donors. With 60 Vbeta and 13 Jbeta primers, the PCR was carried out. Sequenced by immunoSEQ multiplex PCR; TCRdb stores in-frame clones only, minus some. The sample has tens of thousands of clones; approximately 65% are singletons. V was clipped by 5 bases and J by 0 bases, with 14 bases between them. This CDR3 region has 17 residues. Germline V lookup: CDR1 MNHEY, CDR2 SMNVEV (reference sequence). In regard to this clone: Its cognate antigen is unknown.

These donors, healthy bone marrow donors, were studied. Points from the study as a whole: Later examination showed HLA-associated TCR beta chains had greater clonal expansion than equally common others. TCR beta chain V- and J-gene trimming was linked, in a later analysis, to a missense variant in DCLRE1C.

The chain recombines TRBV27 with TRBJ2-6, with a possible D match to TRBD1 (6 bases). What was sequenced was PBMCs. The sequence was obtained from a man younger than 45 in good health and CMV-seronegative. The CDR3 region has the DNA TGTGCCAGCAGTCCTTGGGACACAGACTCTGGGGCCAACGTCCTGACTTTC. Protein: CASSPWDTDSGANVLTF. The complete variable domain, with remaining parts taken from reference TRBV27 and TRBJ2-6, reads EAQVTQNPRYLITVTGKKLTVTCSQNMNHEYMSWYRQDPGLGLRQIYYSMNVEVTDKGDVPEGYKVSRKEKRNFPLILESPSPNQTSLYFCASSPWDTDSGANVLTFGAGSRLTVL.